Below, 25 T cell receptor beta chains from the same sample are listed, as sequenced in a study of blood T cell repertoires in COVID-19. The data were produced by immunoSEQ multiplex PCR, yet TCRdb's version contains in-frame clones alone and is incomplete. The table includes about 99,000 clones, roughly 80% detected once. The sequenced sample consisted of peripheral blood. All receptors derive from a human donor in a cohort sampled during active COVID-19.

This sequence joins TRBV2 and TRBJ1-6, with D perhaps matching TRBD1 (5 bases). The V and J ends lost 4 bases and 5 bases respectively, with 12 bases between them. The CDR3 is 15 residues long. Germline V CDR1 and CDR2: SNHLY, FYNNEI. CDR3: CASSGGSANNSPLHF. CDR3 DNA: TGTGCCAGCAGTGGGGGCAGCGCAAATAATTCACCCCTCCACTTT.

This chain joins TRBV6-5 and TRBJ1-2; D gene uncertain. The germline V and J ends were trimmed by 6 bases and 5 bases, with 13 bases remaining between them. Germline CDR1 is MNHEY and CDR2 is SVGAGI. CDR3 size: 13 residues. Written as DNA, the CDR3 is TGTGCCAGCAGCCGTCAGAGGGCTTATGGCTACACCTTC. It specifies CASSRQRAYGYTF.

The chain uses TRBV6-5 and TRBJ1-1, with D maybe TRBD1 (5 bases). The CDR3 has 14 amino acids. Per the germline V gene, CDR1 is MNHEY and CDR2 is SVGAGI. V dropped 7 bases and J dropped 5 bases, with 17 bases sitting between them. The CDR3 DNA reads TGTGCCAGCACTAAAAGTGGCGGGGGAACTGAAGCTTTCTTT. Protein product: CASTKSGGGTEAFF.

The rearrangement joins TRBV9 to TRBJ2-1; tentative D call: TRBD2 (5 bases). Trimming removed 0 bases at V and 8 bases at J, with 18 bases between. Germline loops: CDR1 SGDLS, CDR2 YYNGEE. The CDR3 spans 16 residues. DNA of the CDR3: TGTGCCAGCAGCGTAGAAGCGGCCCCCGGGATTGATGAGCAGTTCTTC. Its translation is CASSVEAAPGIDEQFF.

This clone is a singleton in its sample. The CDR3 sequence: CSGAEGGETQYF. The CDR3 coding sequence is TGCAGCGGGGCCGAGGGAGGGGAGACCCAGTACTTC. The chain couples TRBV29-1 to TRBJ2-5; 7 bases align to TRBD2. Germline V gene sequence: CDR1 SQVTM, CDR2 ANQGSEA. The length of the CDR3 is 12 residues. Unmatched junction bases numbered 7, after V lost 7 bases and J lost 5 bases.

V and J are TRBV24-1 and TRBJ2-3; 15 nucleotides line up with TRBD2. The CDR3 contains 16 residues. Germline CDR1 is KGHDR and CDR2 is SFDVKD. Unmatched junction bases numbered 3, after V lost 5 bases and J lost 4 bases. The CDR3 DNA reads as TGTGCCACCAGTGCAGGACTAGCGGGGGGGTCAGATACGCAGTATTTT. It codes for CATSAGLAGGSDTQYF.

This clone was recorded only once. V usage is TRBV19 and J usage is TRBJ1-4, with D tentatively TRBD1 (5 bases). The CDR3 spans 16 residues. V shed 7 bases and J shed 7 bases, with 22 bases lying between them. Germline V gene lookup returns CDR1 LNHDA and CDR2 SQIVND (reference sequence). CDR3 sequence reads: CASIGRGGARGEKLFF. The CDR3 DNA is TGTGCCAGTATAGGGAGGGGAGGGGCGCGGGGTGAAAAACTGTTTTTT.

The chain combines TRBV7-9 with TRBJ2-3; 10 nucleotides match TRBD2. The CDR3 is made up of 17 amino acids. Unmatched junction bases numbered 6, after V lost 3 bases and J lost 0 bases. Germline lookup yields CDR1 SEHNR and CDR2 FQNEAQ (reference sequence). In nucleotides, the CDR3 is TGTGCCAGCAGCTTGGCTAGCGGGAGATCTAGCACAGATACGCAGTATTTT. Translating gives CASSLASGRSSTDTQYF.

The chain recombines TRBV6-5 with TRBJ1-1, with D tentatively TRBD1 (6 bases). The CDR3 has 13 residues. Germline lookup yields CDR1 MNHEY and CDR2 SVGAGI. The germline V and J ends were trimmed by 10 bases and 4 bases, with 16 bases remaining between them. For the CDR3, the DNA is TGTGCCACCCAGGGAGGGGGTTTCACTGAAGCTTTCTTT. Protein product: CATQGGGFTEAFF.

This clone was detected only a few times. The J gene is TRBJ1-5, the V gene TRBV19, with 8 bases aligning to TRBD1. Germline CDR1 and CDR2: LNHDA and SQIVND (reference sequence). The CDR3 spans 13 residues. V was pared by 6 bases and J by 5 bases, with 3 bases of the junction left unmatched. The CDR3 region is CASRLDRDQPQHF. The CDR3 coding sequence is TGTGCCAGTAGACTGGACAGGGATCAGCCCCAGCATTTT.

CDR3 region: CASSLGASGVNEQFF. CDR3 in DNA: TGTGCCAGCTCTCTCGGGGCTAGCGGGGTAAATGAGCAGTTCTTC. The rearrangement uses TRBV18 and TRBJ2-1, with 9 positions matching TRBD2. This CDR3 contains 15 residues. Germline lookup yields CDR1 KGHSH and CDR2 LQKENI. The junction had 10 bases not matched to a gene; V was cut back by 6 bases and J by 7 bases.

This clone appeared a single time. This chain joins TRBV19 and TRBJ1-2; D gene uncertain. The length of the CDR3 is 14 residues. Germline CDR1 LNHDA, CDR2 SQIVND (reference sequence). V was trimmed by 2 bases and J by 2 bases, leaving 9 bases between them. The CDR3 loop reads CASSILPVNYGYTF. CDR3 DNA sequence: TGTGCCAGTAGTATACTACCGGTAAACTATGGCTACACCTTC.

The CDR3 protein is CASSRDRGANSPLHF. CDR3 sequence (DNA): TGCGCCAGCAGCAGAGACAGGGGGGCTAATTCACCCCTCCACTTT. The chain joins TRBV5-1 to TRBJ1-6, with 9 bases fitting TRBD1. V gave up 4 bases and J gave up 6 bases; unmatched junction bases: 5. This CDR3 has 15 amino acids. Germline CDR1 is SGHRS and CDR2 is YFSETQ.

This clone is a singleton in its sample. The gene calls are TRBV7-2 and TRBJ1-1; perhaps TRBD1 as D (6 bases). The CDR3 has 16 residues. V was clipped by 7 bases and J by 5 bases, with 23 bases between them. Germline assignment: CDR1 SGHTA and CDR2 FQGNSA. CDR3 bases: TGTGCCAGCACAACTGGGGGACACCCTAGAAGGACTGAAGCTTTCTTT. It codes for CASTTGGHPRRTEAFF.

The gene calls are TRBV11-3 and TRBJ1-1, with TRBD1 as a possible D gene (6 bases). V was cut by 6 bases and J by 5 bases, with 10 bases left in between. The CDR3 is made up of 12 amino acids. Germline V CDR1 and CDR2: SGHNT, YENEEA. This chain's CDR3 is CASRSTGTEAFF. The CDR3 bases are TGTGCCAGCAGGTCTACAGGGACTGAAGCTTTCTTT.

The V call is TRBV10-1, the J call TRBJ2-3; TRBD2 matches 13 bases. Trimming at V came to 4 bases and at J to 2 bases, leaving 9 bases not matched to a gene. The CDR3 is made up of 18 amino acids. Per the germline V gene, CDR1 is WNHNN and CDR2 is SYGVQD (reference sequence). Here the CDR3 DNA reads TGCGCCAGCAGTGGTTCTCCGGGACTAGCGGGGTCCACAGATACGCAGTATTTT. This translates into CASSGSPGLAGSTDTQYF.

The rearrangement joins TRBV4-2 to TRBJ2-2; possibly TRBD2 for D (7 bases). Germline-derived CDR1 and CDR2 are LGHNA and YNFKEQ. The ends were cut back, 0 bases at V and 6 bases at J, with 17 bases in the middle. The CDR3 has 17 amino acids. The CDR3: CASSQDRGVTGSGELFF. CDR3 nucleotides: TGTGCCAGCAGCCAAGATCGGGGGGTTACAGGGTCCGGGGAGCTGTTTTTT.

The chain couples TRBV7-8 to TRBJ1-2; D may be TRBD1 (6 bases). V lost 5 bases, J lost 0 bases, and 16 bases lay in between. The V gene's germline CDR1 is SGHVS and CDR2 FQNEAQ. The CDR3 length is 16 residues. The DNA of the CDR3 is TGTGCCAGCAGCCTCGAGGACAGAACCTCTAACTATGGCTACACCTTC. Protein sequence: CASSLEDRTSNYGYTF.

The CDR3 nucleotides read TGTGCCAGCCCCGGACAGGGGCGCAATGAGCAGTTCTTC. Protein product: CASPGQGRNEQFF. This sequence joins TRBV18 and TRBJ2-1, with 9 bases lining up with TRBD1. Germline loops: CDR1 KGHSH, CDR2 LQKENI. V lost 8 bases, J lost 6 bases, and 5 bases stayed unmatched. The CDR3 loop spans 13 amino acids.

This clone has more than one count but fewer than ten. The chain employs TRBV5-1 and TRBJ1-1; perhaps TRBD1 as D (6 bases). This CDR3 has 11 residues. Germline V CDR1 and CDR2: SGHRS, YFSETQ. Trimming removed 5 bases at V and 5 bases at J, with 7 bases between. In nucleotides, the CDR3 is TGCGCCAGCAGGGGGACAACTGAAGCTTTCTTT. Its protein product is CASRGTTEAFF.

CDR3 in DNA: TGTGCCAGCAGTGACGGGGGGGGCCGAAGCATTCAGTACTTC. Translation: CASSDGGGRSIQYF. The chain uses TRBV6-4 and TRBJ2-4, with D perhaps matching TRBD2 (7 bases). The CDR3 sequence is 14 residues long. Germline assignment: CDR1 MRHNA and CDR2 SNTAGT. Trimming took off 2 bases at V and 9 bases at J, with 14 bases between the two ends.

The J gene is TRBJ2-1, the V gene TRBV27; 11 bases agree with TRBD1. Germline lookup yields CDR1 MNHEY and CDR2 SMNVEV (reference sequence). The CDR3 covers 16 residues. The V and J ends lost 0 bases and 7 bases, in that order; junction bases with no gene match: 5. CDR3 sequence: CASSLSWGQGVNEQFF. CDR3 DNA sequence: TGTGCCAGCAGTTTATCGTGGGGACAGGGGGTAAATGAGCAGTTCTTC.

This chain links TRBV3-1 (or the pseudogene TRBV3-2) with TRBJ2-3; 7 bases fit TRBD2. Losses at the gene ends were 0 bases for V and 4 bases for J; bases not matched to a gene: 4. Germline CDR1 LGHDT, CDR2 YNNKEL (reference sequence). The CDR3 is made up of 15 amino acids. The CDR3 nucleotides read TGTGCCAGCAGCCAAGATCCCCTAGCGGCAGATACGCAGTATTTT. It is translated as CASSQDPLAADTQYF.

The rearrangement joins TRBV7-2 to TRBJ1-4, with 8 bases lining up with TRBD1. The CDR3 runs to 14 residues. V trimming: 5 bases; J trimming: 8 bases; junction bases outside the gene matches: 7. CDR1 and CDR2 (germline): SGHTA, FQGNSA. CDR3 loop: CASSTGQGGEKLFF. The DNA for the CDR3 is TGTGCCAGCAGCACCGGACAGGGTGGCGAAAAACTGTTTTTT.

The chain employs TRBV19 and TRBJ1-5; D might be TRBD1 (6 bases). Trimming left V 3 bases short and J 6 bases short, with 18 bases between. This CDR3 has 16 amino acids. Germline lookup yields CDR1 LNHDA and CDR2 SQIVND (reference sequence). For the CDR3, the DNA is TGTGCCAGTAGTATGTCGGGGGGCAGGGGAAGTCAGCCCCAGCATTTT. This encodes CASSMSGGRGSQPQHF.